Listed below are T cell receptor beta chains from one sample, sequenced in a study of blood T cells in healthy people across ages. A single record per CDR3 protein comes from TCRdb applying MiXCR to the 5' RACE reads. The table records some 930,000 distinct CDR3 sequences, almost 30% of them present only once. This sample was also put to use in a study of T cells of mothers and their children.

Sequences were obtained from blood. The receptors here all came from a woman in her thirties or forties in good health. Both conserved end residues are part of each CDR3. D genes are given only for firm matches. Part of the rows lack a size; the others show once, few, many or a class for expanded clones.

NA	NA	TRBV6-2/TRBV6-3	TRBJ1-1	10	CASGYSEAFF	TGTGCCAGCGGGTATTCGGAAGCTTTCTTT
NA	TRBD1	TRBV7-9	TRBJ1-5	15	CASSLWGQGEQPQHF	TGTGCCAGCAGCTTGTGGGGACAGGGGGAGCAGCCCCAGCATTTT
NA	NA	TRBV27	TRBJ1-2	15	CASSLQGAYYCGYTF	TGTGCCAGCAGTTTACAAGGGGCATACTACTGTGGCTACACCTTC
once	TRBD2	TRBV28	TRBJ2-4	16	CASSLWTSGAKNIQYF	TGTGCCAGCAGTTTGTGGACTAGCGGGGCCAAAAACATTCAGTACTTC
NA	TRBD1	TRBV6-2/TRBV6-3	TRBJ1-4	15	CASSYIGTGNEKLFF	TGTGCCAGCAGTTACATCGGGACAGGGAACGAAAAACTGTTTTTT
NA	NA	TRBV6-5	TRBJ2-7	13	CASSKGEGGEQYF	TGTGCCAGCAGTAAGGGCGAGGGGGGCGAGCAGTACTTC
NA	NA	TRBV28	TRBJ2-6	18	CASSFITGMISGANVLTF	TGTGCCAGCAGTTTTATTACAGGGATGATCTCTGGGGCCAACGTCCTGACTTTC
few	NA	TRBV6-6	TRBJ2-4	12	CASPLQGNIQYF	TGTGCCAGCCCTCTACAGGGAAACATTCAGTACTTC
many	TRBD1	TRBV20-1	TRBJ2-5	13	CSARVYRGETQYF	TGCAGTGCTAGAGTGTACAGGGGAGAGACCCAGTACTTC
few	NA	TRBV6-6	TRBJ2-7	14	CASSYSRGGTEQYF	TGTGCCAGCAGTTACTCGAGAGGAGGTACCGAGCAGTACTTC
once	TRBD1	TRBV6-1	TRBJ2-2	16	CASSEGTGGNTGELFF	TGTGCCAGCAGTGAAGGGACAGGGGGTAACACCGGGGAGCTGTTTTTT
few	NA	TRBV18	TRBJ1-2	13	CASSPGQEGGYTF	TGTGCCAGCTCACCGGGCCAAGAAGGGGGCTACACCTTC
NA	NA	TRBV7-2	TRBJ2-1	17	CASSPGGGQGLYNEQFF	TGTGCCAGCAGCCCGGGGGGGGGACAGGGCCTCTACAATGAGCAGTTCTTC
NA	TRBD1	TRBV11-3	TRBJ2-3	20	CASSNELTGPGQEIGDTQYF	TGTGCCAGCAGCAACGAACTAACAGGACCGGGACAGGAGATCGGAGATACGCAGTATTTT
many	NA	TRBV4-3	TRBJ1-1	14	CASSQDGLNTEAFF	TGTGCCAGCAGCCAAGATGGGTTGAACACTGAAGCTTTCTTT
once	TRBD1	TRBV30	TRBJ2-6	13	CAWDRAGANVLTF	TGTGCCTGGGACAGGGCTGGGGCCAACGTCCTGACTTTC
NA	TRBD2	TRBV29-1	TRBJ2-3	14	CSVDFGGDGDTQYF	TGCAGCGTTGATTTCGGGGGGGATGGAGATACGCAGTATTTT
few	NA	TRBV27	TRBJ2-1	12	CASSLPANEQFF	TGTGCCAGCAGTTTACCGGCTAATGAGCAGTTCTTC
NA	NA	TRBV20-1	TRBJ1-2	12	CSARGTVDGYTF	TGCAGTGCTAGAGGGACAGTGGATGGCTACACCTTC
few	NA	TRBV5-5	TRBJ2-3	14	CASSLGLEANTQYF	TGTGCCAGCAGCTTGGGACTAGAGGCAAATACGCAGTATTTT
many	TRBD1	TRBV5-1	TRBJ2-4	15	CASSLEGDRGDIQYF	TGCGCCAGCAGCTTGGAGGGTGACAGGGGAGACATTCAGTACTTC
many	NA	TRBV7-2	TRBJ2-5	13	CASSSTERETQYF	TGTGCCAGCAGCTCGACCGAGCGAGAGACCCAGTACTTC
once	TRBD1	TRBV5-4	TRBJ1-1	15	CASCARQGGNTEAFF	TGTGCCAGCTGCGCAAGACAGGGGGGGAACACTGAAGCTTTCTTT
NA	TRBD1	TRBV5-1	TRBJ2-5	15	CASSLEGASRETQYF	TGCGCCAGCAGCTTGGAGGGGGCGTCTCGGGAGACCCAGTACTTC
many	TRBD1	TRBV7-9	TRBJ2-7	15	CASSGGGTGGYEQYF	TGTGCCAGCAGCGGCGGCGGGACAGGGGGGTACGAGCAGTACTTC
NA	NA	TRBV5-1	TRBJ2-3	14	CASTQSSRADTQYF	TGCGCCAGCACGCAGTCCAGCCGGGCAGATACGCAGTATTTT
NA	TRBD1	TRBV20-1	TRBJ1-2	16	CSARDLGTGGYYGYTF	TGCAGTGCTAGAGATCTGGGGACAGGGGGCTACTATGGCTACACCTTC
many	NA	TRBV11-2	TRBJ2-3	17	CASSLAPLTSNTDTQYF	TGTGCCAGCAGCTTAGCACCTCTAACGAGTAACACAGATACGCAGTATTTT
many	NA	TRBV12-3/TRBV12-4	TRBJ2-5	13	CASSTTGEETQYF	TGTGCCAGCAGTACGACTGGGGAAGAGACCCAGTACTTC
NA	TRBD1	TRBV6-6	TRBJ2-2	14	CASRTGANTGERFF	TGTGCCAGCAGGACAGGGGCTAACACCGGGGAGCGGTTTTTT